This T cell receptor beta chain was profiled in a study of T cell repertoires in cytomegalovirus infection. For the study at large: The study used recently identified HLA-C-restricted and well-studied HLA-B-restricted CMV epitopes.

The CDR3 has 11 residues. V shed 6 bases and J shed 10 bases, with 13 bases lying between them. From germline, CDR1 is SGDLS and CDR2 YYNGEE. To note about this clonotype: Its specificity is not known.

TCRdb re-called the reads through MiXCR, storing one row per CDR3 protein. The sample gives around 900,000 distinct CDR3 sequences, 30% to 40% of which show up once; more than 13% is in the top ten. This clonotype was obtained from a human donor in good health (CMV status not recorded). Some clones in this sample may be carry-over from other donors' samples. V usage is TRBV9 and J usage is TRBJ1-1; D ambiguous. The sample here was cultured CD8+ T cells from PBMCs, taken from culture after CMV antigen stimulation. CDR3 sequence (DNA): TGTGCCAGCACCGGAGGGAAAGGAGCTTTCTTT. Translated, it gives CASTGGKGAFF. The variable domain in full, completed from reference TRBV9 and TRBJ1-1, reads DSGVTQTPKHLITATGQRVTLRCSPRSGDLSVYWYQQSLDQGLQFLIQYYNGEERAKGNILERFSAQQFPDLHSELNLSSLELGDSALYFCASTGGKGAFFGQGTRLTVV.